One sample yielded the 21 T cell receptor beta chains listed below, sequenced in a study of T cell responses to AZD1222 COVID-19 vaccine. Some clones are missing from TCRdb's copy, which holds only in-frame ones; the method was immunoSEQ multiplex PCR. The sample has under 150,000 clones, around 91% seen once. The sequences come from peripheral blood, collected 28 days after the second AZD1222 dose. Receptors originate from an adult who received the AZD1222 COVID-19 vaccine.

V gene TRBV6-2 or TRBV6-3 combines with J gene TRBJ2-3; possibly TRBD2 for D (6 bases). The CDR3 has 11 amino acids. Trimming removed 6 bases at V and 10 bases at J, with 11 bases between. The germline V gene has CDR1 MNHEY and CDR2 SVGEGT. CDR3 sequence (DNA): TGTGCCAGCAGCACCGGGACTGCGCAGTATTTT. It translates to CASSTGTAQYF.

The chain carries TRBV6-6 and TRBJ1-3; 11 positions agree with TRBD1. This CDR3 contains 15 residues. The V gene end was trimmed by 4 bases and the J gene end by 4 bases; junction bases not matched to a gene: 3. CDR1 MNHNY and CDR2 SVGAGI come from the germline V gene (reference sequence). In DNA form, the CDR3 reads TGTGCCAGCAGTTCCGGACAGGGGGCAGGAAACACCATATATTTT. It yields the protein CASSSGQGAGNTIYF.

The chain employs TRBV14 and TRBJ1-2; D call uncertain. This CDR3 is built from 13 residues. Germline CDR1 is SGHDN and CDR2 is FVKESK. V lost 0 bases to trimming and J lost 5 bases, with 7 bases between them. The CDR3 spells CASSQELGYGYTF. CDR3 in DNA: TGTGCCAGCAGCCAAGAATTGGGTTATGGCTACACCTTC.

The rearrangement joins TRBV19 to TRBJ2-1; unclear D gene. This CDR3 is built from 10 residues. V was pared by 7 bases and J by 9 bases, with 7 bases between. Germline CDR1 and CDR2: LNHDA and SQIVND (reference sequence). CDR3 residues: CASMDGEQFF. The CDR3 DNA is TGTGCCAGTATGGACGGTGAGCAGTTCTTC.

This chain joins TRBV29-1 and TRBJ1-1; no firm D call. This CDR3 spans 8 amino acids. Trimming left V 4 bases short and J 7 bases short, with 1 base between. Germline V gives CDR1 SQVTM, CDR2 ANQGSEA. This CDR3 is CSVGEAFF. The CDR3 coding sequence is TGCAGCGTTGGTGAAGCTTTCTTT.

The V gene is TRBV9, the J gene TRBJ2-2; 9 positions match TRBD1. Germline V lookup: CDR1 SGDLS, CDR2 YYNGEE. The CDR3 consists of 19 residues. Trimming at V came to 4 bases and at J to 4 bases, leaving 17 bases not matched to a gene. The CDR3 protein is CASSSRDRVFSRGTGELFF. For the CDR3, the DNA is TGTGCCAGCAGCAGCCGGGACAGGGTCTTTTCAAGGGGCACCGGGGAGCTGTTTTTT. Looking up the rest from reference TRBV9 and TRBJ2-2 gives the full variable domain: DSGVTQTPKHLITATGQRVTLRCSPRSGDLSVYWYQQSLDQGLQFLIQYYNGEERAKGNILERFSAQQFPDLHSELNLSSLELGDSALYFCASSSRDRVFSRGTGELFFGEGSRLTVL.

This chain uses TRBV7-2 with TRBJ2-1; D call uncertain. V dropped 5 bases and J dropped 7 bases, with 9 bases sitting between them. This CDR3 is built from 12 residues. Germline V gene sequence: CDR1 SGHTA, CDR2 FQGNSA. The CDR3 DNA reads TGTGCCAGCAGCGCGGCCGGGAATGAGCAGTTCTTC. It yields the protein CASSAAGNEQFF.

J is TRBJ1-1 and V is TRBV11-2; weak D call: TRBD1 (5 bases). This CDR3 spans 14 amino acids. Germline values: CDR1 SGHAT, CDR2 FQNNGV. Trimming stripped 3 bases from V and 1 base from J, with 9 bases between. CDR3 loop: CASSFAGENTEAFF. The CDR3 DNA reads TGTGCCAGCAGCTTCGCGGGGGAGAACACTGAAGCTTTCTTT.

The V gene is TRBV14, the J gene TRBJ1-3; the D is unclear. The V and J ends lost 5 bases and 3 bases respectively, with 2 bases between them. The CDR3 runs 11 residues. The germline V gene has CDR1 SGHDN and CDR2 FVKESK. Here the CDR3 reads CASSVGNTIYF. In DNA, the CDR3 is TGTGCCAGCAGCGTTGGAAACACCATATATTTT.

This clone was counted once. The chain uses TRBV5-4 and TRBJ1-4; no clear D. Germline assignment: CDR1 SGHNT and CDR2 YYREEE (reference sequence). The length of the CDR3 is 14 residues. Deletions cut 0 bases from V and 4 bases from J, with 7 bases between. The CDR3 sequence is CASSLEPGNEKLFF. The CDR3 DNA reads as TGTGCCAGCAGCTTGGAACCTGGTAATGAAAAACTGTTTTTT. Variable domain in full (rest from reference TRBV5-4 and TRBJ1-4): ETGVTQSPTHLIKTRGQQVTLRCSSQSGHNTVSWYQQALGQGPQFIFQYYREEENGRGNFPPRFSGLQFPNYSSELNVNALELDDSALYLCASSLEPGNEKLFFGSGTQLSVL.

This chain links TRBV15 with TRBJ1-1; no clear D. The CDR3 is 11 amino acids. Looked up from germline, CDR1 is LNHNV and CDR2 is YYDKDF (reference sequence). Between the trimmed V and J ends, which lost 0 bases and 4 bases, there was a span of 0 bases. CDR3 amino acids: CATSRDTEAFF. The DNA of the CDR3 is TGTGCCACCAGCAGAGACACTGAAGCTTTCTTT.

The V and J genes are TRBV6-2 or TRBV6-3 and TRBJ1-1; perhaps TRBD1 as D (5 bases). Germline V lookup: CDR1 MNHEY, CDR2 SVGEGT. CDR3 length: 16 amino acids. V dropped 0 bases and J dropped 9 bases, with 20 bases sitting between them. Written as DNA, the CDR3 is TGTGCCAGCAGTTACTCCCTGGGGCGTTCGGGGCCAAAAGCTTTCTTT. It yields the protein CASSYSLGRSGPKAFF.

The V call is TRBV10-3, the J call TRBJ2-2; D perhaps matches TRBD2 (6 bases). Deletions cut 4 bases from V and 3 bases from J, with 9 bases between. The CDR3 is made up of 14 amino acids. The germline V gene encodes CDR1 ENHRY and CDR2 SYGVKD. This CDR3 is CAISGREDTGELFF. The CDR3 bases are TGTGCCATCAGTGGAAGGGAGGACACCGGGGAGCTGTTTTTT.

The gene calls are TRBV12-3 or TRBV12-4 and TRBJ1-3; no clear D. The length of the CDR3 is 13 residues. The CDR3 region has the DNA TGTGCTTCAAACAGCCCTACTGGAAACACCATATATTTT. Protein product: CASNSPTGNTIYF.

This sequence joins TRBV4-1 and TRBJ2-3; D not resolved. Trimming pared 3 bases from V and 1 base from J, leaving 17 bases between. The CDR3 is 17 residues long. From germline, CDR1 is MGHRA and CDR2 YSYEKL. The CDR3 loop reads CASSHGSTIGGTDTQYF. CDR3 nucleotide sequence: TGCGCCAGCAGCCATGGCAGCACTATCGGAGGCACAGATACGCAGTATTTT.

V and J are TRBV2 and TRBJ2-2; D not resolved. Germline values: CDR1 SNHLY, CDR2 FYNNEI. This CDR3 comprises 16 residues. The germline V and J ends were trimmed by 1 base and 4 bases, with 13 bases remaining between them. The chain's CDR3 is CASSEEVNNPTGELFF. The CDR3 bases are TGTGCCAGCAGTGAAGAGGTCAACAACCCCACCGGGGAGCTGTTTTTT. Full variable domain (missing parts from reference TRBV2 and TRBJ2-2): EPEVTQTPSHQVTQMGQEVILRCVPISNHLYFYWYRQILGQKVEFLVSFYNNEISEKSEIFDDQFSVERPDGSNFTLKIRSTKLEDSAMYFCASSEEVNNPTGELFFGEGSRLTVL.

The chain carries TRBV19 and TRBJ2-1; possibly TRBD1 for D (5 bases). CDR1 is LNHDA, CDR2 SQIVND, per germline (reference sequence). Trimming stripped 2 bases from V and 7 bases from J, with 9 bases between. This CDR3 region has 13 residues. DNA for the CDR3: TGTGCCAGTAGTATAAGGGGCTCTAATGAGCAGTTCTTC. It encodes CASSIRGSNEQFF.

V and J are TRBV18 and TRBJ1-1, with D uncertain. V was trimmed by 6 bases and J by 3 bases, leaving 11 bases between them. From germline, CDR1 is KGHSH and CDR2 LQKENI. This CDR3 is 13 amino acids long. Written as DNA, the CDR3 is TGTGCCAGCTCCCTTTATCAAGACACTGAAGCTTTCTTT. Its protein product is CASSLYQDTEAFF.

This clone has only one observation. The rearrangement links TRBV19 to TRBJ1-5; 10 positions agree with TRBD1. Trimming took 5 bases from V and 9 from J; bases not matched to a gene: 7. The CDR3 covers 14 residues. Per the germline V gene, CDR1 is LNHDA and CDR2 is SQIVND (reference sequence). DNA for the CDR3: TGTGCCAGTAGTCAGACAGGGGGCGAGAGGCCCCAGCATTTT. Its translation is CASSQTGGERPQHF.

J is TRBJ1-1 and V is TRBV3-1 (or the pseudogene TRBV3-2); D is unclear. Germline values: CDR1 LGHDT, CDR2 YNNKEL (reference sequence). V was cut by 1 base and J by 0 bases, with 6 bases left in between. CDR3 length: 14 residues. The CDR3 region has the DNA TGTGCCAGCAGCCAAGTGGCAGTGAACACTGAAGCTTTCTTT. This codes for CASSQVAVNTEAFF.

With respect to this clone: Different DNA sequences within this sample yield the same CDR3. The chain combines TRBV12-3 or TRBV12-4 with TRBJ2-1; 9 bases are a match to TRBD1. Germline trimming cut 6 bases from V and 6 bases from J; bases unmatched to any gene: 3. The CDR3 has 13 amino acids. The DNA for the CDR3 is TGTGCCAGCAGGGGGACAGGGCTCAATGAGCAGTTCTTC. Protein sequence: CASRGTGLNEQFF.